This T cell receptor beta chain was sequenced in a study of T-cell memory formation after mild COVID-19. Study findings and constraints: Specificity for SARS-CoV-2 was not confirmed among the second-wave clones peaking on day 37. Day 15 to 85 contracting clones showed balanced CD4/CD8; day 15 to 37 expanders favored CD4+.

TCRdb reprocessed the 5' RACE reads with MiXCR, giving one entry per CDR3 protein. Of under 300,000 distinct CDR3 sequences in the sample, roughly 8.2% are singletons; the top ten hold about 20%. Concerning this clonotype itself: The target antigen is unknown.

Sequencing used PBMCs or a T cell subset sorted from them (not recorded which). The sequence was collected from a man younger than 30 who had mild COVID-19 (a few samples of this study predate the infection). Cell type and time point are not known.

The CDR3 sequence is CASSMGAGVFGETQYF. The CDR3 DNA is TGTGCCAGTAGTATGGGGGCGGGGGTGTTTGGCGAGACCCAGTACTTC. The rearrangement links TRBV19 to TRBJ2-5, with a weak D call TRBD2 (7 bases). The CDR3 contains 16 residues. V was trimmed by 3 bases and J by 5 bases, leaving 19 bases between them. CDR1 and CDR2 (germline): LNHDA, SQIVND (reference sequence).